This passage covers 26 T cell receptor beta chains from one sample sequenced in a study of tumor and adjacent non-tumor tissue in lung cancer. TCRbeta libraries were built with three rounds of nested PCR, modified from ARM-PCR. Using its own MiXCR run on the multiplex PCR reads, TCRdb lists one record per CDR3 protein. The data show 94,000 or so distinct CDR3 sequences, more than 65% seen once. No cell sorting was done before RNA was extracted from the tissue. The normal lung tissue was taken more than 3 cm from the tumor edge. The sequencing sample was made of distant non-tumor lung tissue. The origin of the receptors is a woman between 45 and 60 years old with non-small cell lung cancer.

To note about this clonotype: The germline gene is not matched at one end of the junction; a read error may be the cause. The chain has TRBV6-2 or TRBV6-3 and TRBJ2-6; D remains unclear. The CDR3 runs 13 residues. CDR1 and CDR2 (germline): MNHEY, SVGEGT. The CDR3: CASTPDEANILTF. DNA for the CDR3: TGTGCCAGCACCCCCGACGAGGCCAACATCCTGACTTTC.

By sample share, this clonotype is medium-sized. This chain joins TRBV29-1 and TRBJ2-1, with D possibly matching TRBD2 (6 bases). This CDR3 region has 17 residues. The germline gives CDR1 SQVTM, CDR2 ANQGSEA. V dropped 0 bases and J dropped 0 bases, with 15 bases sitting between them. The CDR3 region has the DNA TGCAGCGTTGAAGATTCGGAGGGCTGGAGCTCCTACAATGAGCAGTTCTTC. As protein: CSVEDSEGWSSYNEQFF.

Of note for this clonotype: At one boundary the junction diverges from the germline segment, which might be a read error. The rearrangement links TRBV5-4 to TRBJ2-5; 10 nucleotides align to TRBD2. CDR3 length equals 14 residues. Germline V lookup: CDR1 SGHNT, CDR2 YYREEE (reference sequence). DNA of the CDR3: TGTGTCAGCAAGTCTAGCGGGAGTGGGGAGACCCAGTACTTC. Its translation: CVSKSSGSGETQYF.

In the case of this clonotype: Sequence at one end of the junction differs from germline and may be a read error. The J gene is TRBJ2-7, the V gene TRBV20-1; D possibly corresponds to TRBD2 (5 bases). The CDR3 is 14 residues long. Germline assignment: CDR1 DFQATT and CDR2 SNEGSKA (reference sequence). CDR3 amino acids: CSAKLAQSSYERYF. CDR3 sequence (DNA): TGCAGTGCCAAGTTAGCGCAGAGCTCCTACGAGCGGTATTTC.

To note about this clonotype: One junction end disagrees with the germline gene, perhaps due to a read error. This chain links TRBV29-1 with TRBJ2-5; possibly TRBD1 or TRBD2 for D (5 bases each). This CDR3 spans 14 amino acids. The germline CDR1 and CDR2 sequences are SQVTM and ANQGSEA. The CDR3 sequence: CGVWSTRGFETQYF. The DNA for the CDR3 is TGCGGCGTTTGGTCCACACGGGGCTTTGAGACCCAGTACTTC. Full variable domain (missing parts from reference TRBV29-1 and TRBJ2-5): SAVISQKPSRDICQRGTSLTIQCQVDSQVTMMFWYRQQPGQSLTLIATANQGSEATYESGFVIDKFPISRPNLTFSTLTVSNMSPEDSSIYLCGVWSTRGFETQYFGPGTRLLVL.

This clonotype has only a few counts. The chain has TRBV28 and TRBJ2-7; 8 bases are shared with TRBD2. CDR1 and CDR2 from the germline V gene are MDHEN and SYDVKM. The trim removed 6 bases at V and 2 bases at J, leaving 18 bases unmatched. The CDR3 sequence is 18 residues long. The CDR3 DNA is TGTGCCAGCAGCCCGTTACTAGCGGTGTCCTCCAATCCCTACGAGCAGTACTTC. It is translated as CASSPLLAVSSNPYEQYF. The variable domain in full, with the rest retrieved from reference TRBV28 and TRBJ2-7, is DVKVTQSSRYLVKRTGEKVFLECVQDMDHENMFWYRQDPGLGLRLIYFSYDVKMKEKGDIPEGYSVSREKKERFSLILESASTNQTSMYLCASSPLLAVSSNPYEQYFGPGTRLTVT.

Turning to this clonotype: The CDR3 does not end in the conserved phenylalanine or tryptophan, so this is likely a read error. The V gene is TRBV11-2, the J gene TRBJ2-1, with D possibly TRBD2 on 6 matching bases. CDR3 length equals 14 residues. Germline V CDR1 and CDR2: SGHAT, FQNNGV. The CDR3 region is CVSSLLGGNGEQFS. CDR3 bases: TGTGTCAGCAGCTTGTTGGGAGGTAATGGTGAGCAGTTCTCC.

CDR3 nucleotides: TGTGCCAGCAGGCCAAGGCGGATTAGCGGCCTTTACAATGAGCAGTTCTTC. It specifies CASRPRRISGLYNEQFF. J is TRBJ2-1 and V is TRBV7-9, with D tentatively TRBD2 (6 bases). Trimming removed 6 bases from V and 4 bases from J, with 22 bases in between. CDR3 length: 17 amino acids. Looked up from germline, CDR1 is SEHNR and CDR2 is FQNEAQ (reference sequence). Complete variable domain (other parts from reference TRBV7-9 and TRBJ2-1): DTGVSQNPRHKITKRGQNVTFRCDPISEHNRLYWYRQTLGQGPEFLTYFQNEAQLEKSRLLSDRFSAERPKGSFSTLEIQRTEQGDSAMYLCASRPRRISGLYNEQFFGPGTRLTVL.

The rearrangement uses TRBV19 and TRBJ1-1; TRBD1 agrees at 10 bases. This CDR3 comprises 13 residues. The ends lost 9 bases at V and 6 bases at J; junction bases unmatched: 7. Germline V CDR1 and CDR2: LNHDA, SQIVND (reference sequence). The CDR3 sequence: CASPGQGCSEAFF. The CDR3 bases are TGTGCCAGCCCGGGACAGGGGTGTTCTGAAGCTTTCTTT.

Points on this clonotype: Since no conserved phenylalanine or tryptophan closes the CDR3, a read error is the likely cause. Because the CDR3's place on the DNA is in doubt, the DNA is left out and the CDR3 is given as listed by TCRdb. The V call is TRBV5-1, the J call TRBJ2-7; the tabulated D call, TRBD2, remains unverified against the DNA. The germline gives CDR1 SGHRS, CDR2 YFSETQ. The CDR3 is 16 amino acids long, termini counted. This chain's CDR3 is CASSFDVGLGKNEQCS.

Note on this clonotype: In this CDR3 the conserved last residue, phenylalanine or tryptophan, is missing, so a read error is likely. This rearrangement joins TRBV29-1 to TRBJ2-7; 7 nucleotides agree with TRBD2. Germline CDR1 SQVTM, CDR2 ANQGSEA. V gave up 4 bases and J gave up 7 bases; unmatched junction bases: 10. CDR3 length: 13 residues. This CDR3 is CSVGETSWYEQYL. In DNA form, the CDR3 reads TGCAGCGTTGGGGAGACTAGCTGGTATGAGCAGTACTTA.

V and J are TRBV12-3 or TRBV12-4 and TRBJ2-1; D not certain. The J call may be wrong; the DNA end is better matched by TRBJ2-7. This CDR3 is built from 15 residues. The CDR3 loop is CASSYWTHAYNEQYF. The CDR3 DNA sequence: TGTGCCAGCAGTTATTGGACGCACGCCTACAATGAGCAGTACTTC.

This clonotype appeared a single time. The rearrangement uses TRBV14 and TRBJ2-3; D is ambiguous. The tail of the sequence fits TRBJ1-5 better, so the J call may be wrong. Germline CDR1 and CDR2: SGHDN and FVKESK. This CDR3 has 15 residues. Here the CDR3 DNA reads TGTGCCAGCAGCTGGCAACGTTGGAGCAGAGATACGCAGCATTTT. This codes for CASSWQRWSRDTQHF.

Notes on this clonotype: Just one base apart from a much larger clone, this may be a read error. V usage is TRBV12-3 or TRBV12-4 and J usage is TRBJ1-2; 8 bases map to TRBD1. This CDR3 spans 13 amino acids. CDR3 sequence reads: CPSSPDRDYGYTF. CDR3 bases: TGTCCCAGCAGTCCGGACAGGGACTATGGCTACACCTTC.

The gene calls are TRBV6-5 and TRBJ1-3; 7 nucleotides align to TRBD1. The CDR3 spans 19 residues. Germline V CDR1 and CDR2: MNHEY, SVGAGI. Unmatched junction bases numbered 16, after V lost 5 bases and J lost 0 bases. The CDR3 loop is CASSRGQISSLSSGNTIYF. CDR3 nucleotides: TGTGCCAGCAGTCGGGGACAGATCTCATCTTTGAGCTCTGGAAACACCATATATTTT.

As to this clonotype: The junction departs from germline at one end; a sequencing error may be responsible. The chain combines TRBV4-1 with TRBJ1-6; possible D gene TRBD1, 5 bases. The CDR3 runs to 14 residues. Germline V gives CDR1 MGHRA, CDR2 YSYEKL. Here the CDR3 reads CASSQGKGWSPLHF. The CDR3 coding sequence is TGCGCCAGCAGTCAAGGGAAGGGGTGGTCACCCCTCCACTTT.

The chain is built from TRBV5-5 and TRBJ1-5; D unclear. The CDR3 length is 15 residues. Trimming shortened V by 4 bases and J by 8 bases, and 19 bases separated the two germline ends. In germline, CDR1 is SGHKS, CDR2 YYEKEE (reference sequence). Here the CDR3 DNA reads TGTGCCAGCAGCCCGGTGACGGTTCCTAATAAGCCCCAGCATTTT. It specifies CASSPVTVPNKPQHF.

Comments on this clonotype: Mismatch with germline at one junction end may stem from a read error. The chain joins TRBV11-2 to TRBJ2-7; 9 bases agree with TRBD1. The CDR3 contains 15 residues. Per the germline V gene, CDR1 is SGHAT and CDR2 is FQNNGV. The CDR3 is CAGSIGTGRIYEQYF. CDR3 nucleotides: TGTGCCGGCAGCATCGGGACAGGGCGCATCTACGAGCAGTACTTC.

Comments on this clonotype: At one of its ends the junction is not consistent with the germline gene, which may arise from a read error. The V gene is TRBV11-2, the J gene TRBJ2-1, with D uncertain. The CDR3 spans 15 residues. Germline CDR1 SGHAT, CDR2 FQNNGV. The CDR3: CVSSLDYGSWHEQFF. In DNA form, the CDR3 reads TGTGTCAGCAGCTTAGATTACGGCAGTTGGCATGAACAGTTCTTC.

For this clonotype: At one boundary the junction diverges from the germline segment, which might be a read error. V is TRBV6-2 or TRBV6-3 and J is TRBJ1-2; D ambiguous. This CDR3 is built from 13 residues. Germline assignment: CDR1 MNHEY and CDR2 SVGEGT. The chain's CDR3 is CASSYQSTYGYTF. DNA of the CDR3: TGTGCCAGCAGTTACCAGTCTACCTATGGCTACACATTC.

The sample holds one count of this clonotype. This chain uses TRBV29-1 with TRBJ2-7, with TRBD2 identical over 8 bases. Germline V gene data show CDR1 as SQVTM and CDR2 as ANQGSEA. This CDR3 is 14 amino acids long. CDR3 in amino acids: CNFMIGRGIHEQYF. CDR3 sequence (DNA): TGCAACTTCATGATCGGGAGGGGAATCCACGAGCAGTACTTC.

With respect to this clonotype: A much bigger clone sits one base away, suggesting this may be a read error. The rearrangement uses TRBV30 and TRBJ1-2; D ambiguous. Germline V gives CDR1 GTSNPN, CDR2 SVGIG (reference sequence). This CDR3 has 11 amino acids. Trimming shortened V by 5 bases and J by 5 bases, and 9 bases separated the two germline ends. The CDR3 here is CAWWESYGYTF. DNA for the CDR3: TGTGCCTGGTGGGAGTCATATGGCTACACCTTC.

As for this clonotype: This is likely a read error, given that the CDR3 carries no conserved phenylalanine or tryptophan at its end. V gene TRBV6-1 combines with J gene TRBJ2-5; D remains unclear. This CDR3 has 13 residues. The ends were cut back, 5 bases at V and 1 base at J, with 8 bases in the middle. Germline CDR1 reads MNHNS; CDR2 reads SASEGT. CDR3 DNA sequence: TGTGCCAGCAGTATACAGAGCCAAGAGACCCAGTACTAC. Protein product: CASSIQSQETQYY.

This clonotype came up many times. The chain carries TRBV7-3 and TRBJ2-1, with 11 bases aligning to TRBD1. The CDR3 runs to 17 residues. V gave up 4 bases and J gave up 5 bases; unmatched junction bases: 10. CDR1 is SGHTA and CDR2 is FQGTGA in the germline V gene. The CDR3 region has the DNA TGTGCCAGCAGCTCGCCCCCCGGGACAGGGGGTGACAATGAGCAGTTCTTC. Translated: CASSSPPGTGGDNEQFF. Filled out from reference TRBV7-3 and TRBJ2-1, the complete variable domain reads GAGVSQTPSNKVTEKGKYVELRCDPISGHTALYWYRQSLGQGPEFLIYFQGTGAADDSGLPNDRFFAVRPEGSVSTLKIQRTERGDSAVYLCASSSPPGTGGDNEQFFGPGTRLTVL.

As for this clonotype: The CDR3 does not close with the conserved phenylalanine or tryptophan, likely indicating a read error. It is unclear where the CDR3 begins or ends on the DNA, so no DNA is shown, and the CDR3 is as TCRdb lists it. The rearrangement uses TRBV5-1 and TRBJ1-1. Per the germline V gene, CDR1 is SGHRS and CDR2 is YFSETQ. With termini counted, the CDR3 has 15 amino acids. CDR3 sequence: CASSLAARENTEAFI.

About this clonotype itself: One junction end does not reproduce the germline sequence, and a read error may be involved. The chain uses TRBV4-2 and TRBJ2-3; D remains ambiguous. This CDR3 spans 14 amino acids. Germline V lookup: CDR1 LGHNA, CDR2 YNFKEQ. CDR3 coding DNA: TGTGCCAGAAGCGATCAGAGTAGCACAGTTACGCAGTATTTT. It yields the protein CARSDQSSTVTQYF.